This entry concerns a single T cell receptor beta chain. The CDR3 has 15 amino acids. V lost 0 bases to trimming and J lost 4 bases, with 10 bases between them. Germline-derived CDR1 and CDR2 are SGDLS and YYNGEE. Method: immunoSEQ multiplex PCR; TCRdb's copy keeps in-frame clones and lacks some. The table shows a few hundred thousand clones, with approximately 90% occurring only once. The sample is drawn from a study of control samples from healthy donors and cancer patients. This rearrangement joins TRBV9 to TRBJ1-4; D not resolved. Sequenced input: PBMCs. The receptor was derived from a man aged 35 to 55 with head and neck cancer. CDR3 bases: TGTGCCAGCAGCGTAGCGGGGAGCCATAATGAAAAACTGTTTTTT. Translated: CASSVAGSHNEKLFF.